This entry concerns a single T cell receptor (beta chain). The authors sequenced TCR beta from blood CD8+ and CD4+ T cells. As judged by recently defined diagnostic criteria, patients with Susac syndrome had definite or probable disease. TEMRA cells were FACS-enriched, with CD8+ and CD4+ T cells isolated negatively. The data originate from a study of CD8 T cells in Susac syndrome. V was trimmed by 10 bases and J by 4 bases, leaving 10 bases between them. Looked up from germline, CDR1 is MDHEN and CDR2 is SYDVKM. This CDR3 region has 11 residues. Random hexamers were used to reverse transcribe an amount of roughly 0.5 to 1 ug RNA. By means of immunoSEQ multiplex PCR, TCR beta CDR3 spanning 54 Vbeta and 13 Jbeta underwent amplification. One entry per CDR3 protein results from TCRdb running MiXCR on the immunoSEQ multiplex PCR reads. The sample lists about 180,000 distinct CDR3 sequences; roughly 94% were seen once.

The specimen sequenced was CD4+ T cells from PBMCs. The genes are TRBV28 and TRBJ1-1, with D unresolved. The sequence came from a human donor with Susac syndrome. The CDR3 region has the DNA TGTGCCACCCGGGATCCCACTGAAGCTTTCTTT. Amino acid sequence: CATRDPTEAFF.